The 7 T cell receptor beta chains below were found in one sample sequenced in a study of blood T cell repertoires in COVID-19. Only in-frame clones appear in the TCRdb table, and some are missing; sequencing was by immunoSEQ multiplex PCR. The data show approximately 250,000 clones, with 65% to 90% seen just once and approximately 7% held by the top ten. Sequencing was carried out using peripheral blood. These receptors all stem from a woman aged 50 to 60 with acute or convalescent COVID-19.

CDR3 sequence: CASSDPQGADTQYF. CDR3 DNA: TGCGCCAGCAGCGACCCCCAGGGGGCAGATACGCAGTATTTT. The rearrangement uses TRBV5-1 and TRBJ2-3; 7 bases are shared with TRBD1. Germline CDR1 and CDR2: SGHRS and YFSETQ. This CDR3 has 14 amino acids. The V and J ends lost 4 bases and 4 bases, in that order; junction bases with no gene match: 6.

This chain links TRBV19 with TRBJ2-2; no clear D gene. Deletions cut 7 bases from V and 6 bases from J, with 15 bases between. The CDR3 runs 14 residues. Germline loops: CDR1 LNHDA, CDR2 SQIVND (reference sequence). CDR3 nucleotide sequence: TGTGCCAGTACCCCCGGGTCAAGGCCCGGGGAGCTGTTTTTT. This codes for CASTPGSRPGELFF.

The chain combines TRBV14 with TRBJ1-1; TRBD1 might be the D (5 bases). The germline V gene encodes CDR1 SGHDN and CDR2 FVKESK. Trimming cost V 2 bases and J 3 bases, with 13 bases left between them. The CDR3 has 15 residues. The CDR3 coding sequence is TGTGCCAGCAGCCAATTTAGAGCGGGGGACACTGAAGCTTTCTTT. It encodes CASSQFRAGDTEAFF.

The chain combines TRBV27 with TRBJ2-5, with TRBD2 matching 7 bases. CDR3 size: 15 residues. The V and J ends lost 6 bases and 5 bases, in that order; junction bases with no gene match: 12. Germline values: CDR1 MNHEY, CDR2 SMNVEV (reference sequence). The CDR3 coding sequence is TGTGCCAGCAGCCCCAGGCGGGGGTTATTGGAGACCCAGTACTTC. Its protein product is CASSPRRGLLETQYF.

This clone was recorded only once. V gene TRBV6-1 combines with J gene TRBJ2-7, with 10 nucleotides matching TRBD2. The CDR3 has 18 residues. Germline V CDR1 and CDR2: MNHNS, SASEGT. Trimming at V came to 2 bases and at J to 4 bases, leaving 14 bases not matched to a gene. The CDR3 region has the DNA TGTGCCAGCAGTGAATTTCTCCTGGGCCTAGCGGGAGCTTACGAGCAGTACTTC. This encodes CASSEFLLGLAGAYEQYF.

This clone was counted once. This chain links TRBV10-3 with TRBJ1-3; D unclear. Trimming stripped 6 bases from V and 9 bases from J, with 12 bases between. CDR1 ENHRY and CDR2 SYGVKD come from the germline V gene. This CDR3 has 12 residues. Here the CDR3 reads CAISPDLATIYF. The CDR3 coding sequence is TGTGCCATCAGCCCTGACTTGGCCACCATATATTTT.

This chain joins TRBV5-7 and TRBJ2-7; TRBD2 matches 8 bases. TRBV5-7 is an ORF, with its function uncertain. V lost 5 bases, J lost 2 bases, and 9 bases stayed unmatched. This CDR3 comprises 15 residues. The CDR3 loop reads CASRSPGRETYEQYF. In nucleotides, the CDR3 is TGTGCCAGCAGGTCTCCCGGGAGGGAAACCTACGAGCAGTACTTC.